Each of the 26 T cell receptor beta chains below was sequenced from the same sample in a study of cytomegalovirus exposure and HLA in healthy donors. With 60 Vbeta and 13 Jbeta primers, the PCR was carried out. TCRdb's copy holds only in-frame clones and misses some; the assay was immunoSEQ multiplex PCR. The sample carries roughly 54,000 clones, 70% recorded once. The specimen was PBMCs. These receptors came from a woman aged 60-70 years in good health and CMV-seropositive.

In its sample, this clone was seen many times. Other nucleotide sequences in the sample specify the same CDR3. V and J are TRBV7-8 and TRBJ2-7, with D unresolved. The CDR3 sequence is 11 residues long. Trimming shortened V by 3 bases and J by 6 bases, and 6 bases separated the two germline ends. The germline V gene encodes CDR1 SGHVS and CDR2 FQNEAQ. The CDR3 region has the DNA TGTGCCAGCAGCTTGGCCACCGAGCAGTACTTC. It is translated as CASSLATEQYF.

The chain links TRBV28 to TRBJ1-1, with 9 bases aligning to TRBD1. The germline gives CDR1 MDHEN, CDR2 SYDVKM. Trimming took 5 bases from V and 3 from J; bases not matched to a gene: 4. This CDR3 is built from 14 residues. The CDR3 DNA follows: TGTGCCAGCAGTACAGGGGGCGAGGACACTGAAGCTTTCTTT. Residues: CASSTGGEDTEAFF.

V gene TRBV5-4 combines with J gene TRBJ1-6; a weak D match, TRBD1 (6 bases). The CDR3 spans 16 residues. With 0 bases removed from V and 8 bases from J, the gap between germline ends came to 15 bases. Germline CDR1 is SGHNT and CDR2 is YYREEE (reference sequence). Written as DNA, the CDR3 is TGTGCCAGCAGCTTGGACAGGGTTAGCCCCGATTCACCCCTCCACTTT. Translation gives CASSLDRVSPDSPLHF.

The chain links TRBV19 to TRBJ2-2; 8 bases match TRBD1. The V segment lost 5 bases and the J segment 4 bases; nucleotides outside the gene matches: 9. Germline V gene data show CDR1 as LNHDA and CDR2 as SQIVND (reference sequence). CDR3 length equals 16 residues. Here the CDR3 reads CASSLGQGSGTGELFF. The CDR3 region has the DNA TGTGCCAGTAGTCTCGGACAGGGTTCGGGCACCGGGGAGCTGTTTTTT.

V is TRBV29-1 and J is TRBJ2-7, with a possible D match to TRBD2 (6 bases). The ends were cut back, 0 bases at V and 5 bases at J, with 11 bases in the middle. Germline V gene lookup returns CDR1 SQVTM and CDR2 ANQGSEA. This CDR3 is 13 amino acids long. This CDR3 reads CSVEEEAGNEQYF. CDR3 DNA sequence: TGCAGCGTTGAAGAGGAGGCGGGGAACGAGCAGTACTTC.

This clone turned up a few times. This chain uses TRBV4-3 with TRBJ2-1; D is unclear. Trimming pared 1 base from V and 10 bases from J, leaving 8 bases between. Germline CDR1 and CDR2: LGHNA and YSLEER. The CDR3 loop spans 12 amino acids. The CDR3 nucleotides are TGCGCCAGCAGCCAAGGGGCGTCAGAGCAGTTCTTC. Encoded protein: CASSQGASEQFF.

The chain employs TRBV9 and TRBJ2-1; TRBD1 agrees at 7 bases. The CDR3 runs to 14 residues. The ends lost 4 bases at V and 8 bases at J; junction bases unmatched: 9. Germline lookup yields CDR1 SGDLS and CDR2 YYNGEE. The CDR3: CASSTDRVSYEQFF. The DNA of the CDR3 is TGTGCCAGCAGCACAGACAGGGTATCGTATGAGCAGTTCTTC.

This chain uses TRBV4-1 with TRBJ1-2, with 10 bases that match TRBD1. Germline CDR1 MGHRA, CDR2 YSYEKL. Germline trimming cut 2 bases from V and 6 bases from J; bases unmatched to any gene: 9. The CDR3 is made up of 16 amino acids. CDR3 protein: CASSQSRTGGINGYTF. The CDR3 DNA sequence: TGCGCCAGCAGCCAAAGTAGGACAGGGGGTATAAATGGCTACACCTTC.

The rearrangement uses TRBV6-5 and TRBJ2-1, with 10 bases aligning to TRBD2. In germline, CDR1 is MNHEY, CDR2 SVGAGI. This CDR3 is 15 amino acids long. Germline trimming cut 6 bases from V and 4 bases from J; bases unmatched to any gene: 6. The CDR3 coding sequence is TGTGCCAGCAGACAGTCTAGCGGGGGTTACAATGAGCAGTTCTTC. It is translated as CASRQSSGGYNEQFF.

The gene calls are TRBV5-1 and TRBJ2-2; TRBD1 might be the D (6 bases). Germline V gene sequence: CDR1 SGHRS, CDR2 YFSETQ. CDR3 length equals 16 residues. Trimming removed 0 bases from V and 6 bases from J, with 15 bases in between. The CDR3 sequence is CASSLDPYRDSGELFF. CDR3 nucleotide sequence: TGCGCCAGCAGCTTGGATCCTTACAGGGATTCCGGGGAGCTGTTTTTT. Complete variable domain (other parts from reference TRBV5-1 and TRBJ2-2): KAGVTQTPRYLIKTRGQQVTLSCSPISGHRSVSWYQQTPGQGLQFLFEYFSETQRNKGNFPGRFSGRQFSNSRSEMNVSTLELGDSALYLCASSLDPYRDSGELFFGEGSRLTVL.

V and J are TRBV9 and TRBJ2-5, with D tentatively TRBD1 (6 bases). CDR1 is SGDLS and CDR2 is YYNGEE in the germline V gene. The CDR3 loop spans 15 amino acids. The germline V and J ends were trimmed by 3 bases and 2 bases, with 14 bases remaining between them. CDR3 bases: TGTGCCAGCAGCGAGGGTTGGACAGCACAAGAGACCCAGTACTTC. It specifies CASSEGWTAQETQYF.

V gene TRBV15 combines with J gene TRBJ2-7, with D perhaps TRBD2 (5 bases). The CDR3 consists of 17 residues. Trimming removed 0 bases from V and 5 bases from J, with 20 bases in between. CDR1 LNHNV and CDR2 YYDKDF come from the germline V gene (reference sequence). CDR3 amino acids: CATSRDPREGISDEQYF. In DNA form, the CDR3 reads TGTGCCACCAGCAGAGATCCCCGAGAGGGTATATCTGACGAGCAGTACTTC.

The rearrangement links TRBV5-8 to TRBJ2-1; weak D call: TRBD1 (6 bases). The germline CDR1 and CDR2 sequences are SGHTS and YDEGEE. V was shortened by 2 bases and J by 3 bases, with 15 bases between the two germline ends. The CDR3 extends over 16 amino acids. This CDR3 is CASSLDYREIYNEQFF. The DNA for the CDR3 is TGTGCCAGCAGCTTAGATTACAGGGAGATCTACAATGAGCAGTTCTTC.

CDR3 DNA: TGTGCCAGCAGTGACCTGTCCCTCCCCGGCACTGAAGCTTTCTTT. Protein product: CASSDLSLPGTEAFF. V and J are TRBV6-1 and TRBJ1-1; D remains ambiguous. Germline V CDR1 and CDR2: MNHNS, SASEGT. The germline V and J ends were trimmed by 3 bases and 4 bases, with 15 bases remaining between them. The CDR3 covers 15 residues.

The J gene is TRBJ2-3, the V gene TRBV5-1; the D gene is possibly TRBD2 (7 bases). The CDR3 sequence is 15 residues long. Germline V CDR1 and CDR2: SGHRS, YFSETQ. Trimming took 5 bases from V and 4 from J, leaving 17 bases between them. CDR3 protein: CASRPGGAEADTQYF. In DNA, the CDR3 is TGCGCCAGCAGACCTGGGGGGGCCGAGGCAGATACGCAGTATTTT. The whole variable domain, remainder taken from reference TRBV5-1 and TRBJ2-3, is KAGVTQTPRYLIKTRGQQVTLSCSPISGHRSVSWYQQTPGQGLQFLFEYFSETQRNKGNFPGRFSGRQFSNSRSEMNVSTLELGDSALYLCASRPGGAEADTQYFGPGTRLTVL.

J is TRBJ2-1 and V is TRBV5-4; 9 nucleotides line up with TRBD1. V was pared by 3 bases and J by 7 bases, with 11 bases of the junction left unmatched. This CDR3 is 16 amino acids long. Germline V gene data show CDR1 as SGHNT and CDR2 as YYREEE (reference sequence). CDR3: CASSSYRGREKNEQFF. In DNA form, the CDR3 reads TGTGCCAGCAGCTCTTACAGGGGGCGCGAGAAGAATGAGCAGTTCTTC.

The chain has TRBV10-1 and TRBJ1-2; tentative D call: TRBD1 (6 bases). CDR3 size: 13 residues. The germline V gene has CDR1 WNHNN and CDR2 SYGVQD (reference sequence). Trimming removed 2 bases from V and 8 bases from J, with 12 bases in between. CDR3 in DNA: TGCGCCAGCAGTGAGAGGGGGTTTTACGGCTACACCTTC. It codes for CASSERGFYGYTF.

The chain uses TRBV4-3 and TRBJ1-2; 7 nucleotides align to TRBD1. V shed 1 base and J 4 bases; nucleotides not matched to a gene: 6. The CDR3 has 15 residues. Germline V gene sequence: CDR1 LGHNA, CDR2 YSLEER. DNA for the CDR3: TGCGCCAGCAGCCAAGGACTGACAGGGTCCTATGGCTACACCTTC. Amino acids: CASSQGLTGSYGYTF.

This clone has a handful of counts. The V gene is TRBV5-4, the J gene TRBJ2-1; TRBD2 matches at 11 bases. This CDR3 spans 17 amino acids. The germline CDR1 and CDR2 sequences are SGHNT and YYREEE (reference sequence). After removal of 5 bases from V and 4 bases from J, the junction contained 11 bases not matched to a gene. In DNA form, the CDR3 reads TGTGCCAGCAGAAAGGGACTAGCGGAGGGTGTGTACAATGAGCAGTTCTTC. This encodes CASRKGLAEGVYNEQFF.

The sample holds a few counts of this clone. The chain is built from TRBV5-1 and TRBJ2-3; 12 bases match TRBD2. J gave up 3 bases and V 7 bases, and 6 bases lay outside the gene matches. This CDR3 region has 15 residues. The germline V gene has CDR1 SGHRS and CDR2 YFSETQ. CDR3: CASGETSGGTDTQYF. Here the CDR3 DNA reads TGCGCCAGCGGAGAGACTAGCGGGGGTACAGATACGCAGTATTTT. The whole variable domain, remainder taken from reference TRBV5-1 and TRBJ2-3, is KAGVTQTPRYLIKTRGQQVTLSCSPISGHRSVSWYQQTPGQGLQFLFEYFSETQRNKGNFPGRFSGRQFSNSRSEMNVSTLELGDSALYLCASGETSGGTDTQYFGPGTRLTVL.

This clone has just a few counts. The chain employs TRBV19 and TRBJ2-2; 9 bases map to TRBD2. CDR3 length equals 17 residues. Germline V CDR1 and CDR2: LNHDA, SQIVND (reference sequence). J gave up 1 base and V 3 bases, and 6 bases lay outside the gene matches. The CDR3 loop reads CASSIAAGGLNTGELFF. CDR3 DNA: TGTGCCAGTAGTATTGCAGCGGGGGGCTTGAACACCGGGGAGCTGTTTTTT.

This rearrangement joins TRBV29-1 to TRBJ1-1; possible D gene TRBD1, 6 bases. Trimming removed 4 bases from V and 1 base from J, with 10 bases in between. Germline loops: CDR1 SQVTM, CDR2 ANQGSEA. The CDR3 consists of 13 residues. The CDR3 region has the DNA TGCAGCGTTGGGGGGCGGAGGAACACTGAAGCTTTCTTT. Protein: CSVGGRRNTEAFF.

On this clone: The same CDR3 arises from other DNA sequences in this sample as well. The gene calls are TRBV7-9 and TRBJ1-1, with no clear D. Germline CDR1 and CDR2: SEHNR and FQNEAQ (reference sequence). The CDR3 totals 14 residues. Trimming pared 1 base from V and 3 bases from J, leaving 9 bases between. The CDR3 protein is CASSLGLGDTEAFF. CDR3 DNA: TGTGCCAGCAGCTTAGGCCTCGGGGACACTGAAGCTTTCTTT.

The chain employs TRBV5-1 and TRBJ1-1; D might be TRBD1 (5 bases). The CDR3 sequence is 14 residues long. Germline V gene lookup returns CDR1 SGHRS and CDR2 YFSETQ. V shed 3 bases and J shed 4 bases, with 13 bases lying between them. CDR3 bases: TGCGCCAGCAGCTCCGGGACGGAGGGCACTGAAGCTTTCTTT. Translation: CASSSGTEGTEAFF.

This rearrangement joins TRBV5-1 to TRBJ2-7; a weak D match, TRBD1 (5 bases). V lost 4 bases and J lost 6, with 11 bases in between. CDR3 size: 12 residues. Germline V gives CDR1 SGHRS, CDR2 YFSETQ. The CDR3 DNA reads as TGCGCCAGCAGCCAATTCGACAGCGAGCAGTACTTC. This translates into CASSQFDSEQYF.

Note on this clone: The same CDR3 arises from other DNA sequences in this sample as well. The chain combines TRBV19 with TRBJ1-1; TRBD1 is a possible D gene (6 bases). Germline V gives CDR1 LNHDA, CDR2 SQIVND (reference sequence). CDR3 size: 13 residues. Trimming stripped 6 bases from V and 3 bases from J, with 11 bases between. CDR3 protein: CASRAQGDTEAFF. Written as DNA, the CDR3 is TGTGCCAGTAGGGCACAGGGAGACACTGAAGCTTTCTTT.